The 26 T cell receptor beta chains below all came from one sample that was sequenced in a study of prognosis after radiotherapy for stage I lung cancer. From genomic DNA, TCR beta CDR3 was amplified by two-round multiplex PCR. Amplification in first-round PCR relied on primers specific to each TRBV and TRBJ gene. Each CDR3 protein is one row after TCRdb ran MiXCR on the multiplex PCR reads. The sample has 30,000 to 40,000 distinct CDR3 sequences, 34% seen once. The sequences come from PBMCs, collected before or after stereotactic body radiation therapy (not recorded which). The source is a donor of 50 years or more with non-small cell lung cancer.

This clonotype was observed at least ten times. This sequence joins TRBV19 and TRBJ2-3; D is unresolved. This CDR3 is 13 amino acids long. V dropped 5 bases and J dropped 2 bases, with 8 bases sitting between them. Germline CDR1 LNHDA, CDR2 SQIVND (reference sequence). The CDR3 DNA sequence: TGTGCCAGTAGTGGTAGAAACACAGATACGCAGTATTTT. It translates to CASSGRNTDTQYF.

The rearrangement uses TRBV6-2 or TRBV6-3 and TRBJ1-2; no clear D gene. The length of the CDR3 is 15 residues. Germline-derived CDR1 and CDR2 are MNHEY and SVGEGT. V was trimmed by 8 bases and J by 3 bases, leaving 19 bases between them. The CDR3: CASPPPYSTYYGYTF. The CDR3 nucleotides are TGTGCCAGCCCACCACCATACAGTACGTACTATGGCTACACCTTC.

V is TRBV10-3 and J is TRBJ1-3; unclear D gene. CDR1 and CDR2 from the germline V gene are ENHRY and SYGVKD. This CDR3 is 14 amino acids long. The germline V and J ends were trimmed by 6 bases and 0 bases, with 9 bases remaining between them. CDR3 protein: CAIRNADSGNTIYF. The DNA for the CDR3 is TGTGCCATCAGGAACGCTGACTCTGGAAACACCATATATTTT.

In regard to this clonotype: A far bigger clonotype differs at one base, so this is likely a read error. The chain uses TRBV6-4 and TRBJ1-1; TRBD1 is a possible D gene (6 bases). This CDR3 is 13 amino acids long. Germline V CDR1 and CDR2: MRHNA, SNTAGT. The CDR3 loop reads CASRHTGNTEPFF. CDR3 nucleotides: TGTGCCAGCAGACACACAGGGAACACTGAACCTTTCTTT.

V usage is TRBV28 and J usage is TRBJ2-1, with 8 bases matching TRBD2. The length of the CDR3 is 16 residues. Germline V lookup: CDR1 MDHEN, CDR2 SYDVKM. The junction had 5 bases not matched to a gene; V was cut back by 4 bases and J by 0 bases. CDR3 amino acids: CASSSPSGSSYNEQFF. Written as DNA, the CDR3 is TGTGCCAGCAGTTCCCCGAGCGGGAGCTCCTACAATGAGCAGTTCTTC.

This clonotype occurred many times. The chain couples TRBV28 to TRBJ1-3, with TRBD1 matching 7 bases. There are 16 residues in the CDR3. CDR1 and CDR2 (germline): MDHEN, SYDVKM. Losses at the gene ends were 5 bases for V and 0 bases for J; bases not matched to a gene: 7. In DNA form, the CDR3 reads TGTGCCAGCAGTCCCGGGACAGAACTCTCTGGAAACACCATATATTTT. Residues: CASSPGTELSGNTIYF.

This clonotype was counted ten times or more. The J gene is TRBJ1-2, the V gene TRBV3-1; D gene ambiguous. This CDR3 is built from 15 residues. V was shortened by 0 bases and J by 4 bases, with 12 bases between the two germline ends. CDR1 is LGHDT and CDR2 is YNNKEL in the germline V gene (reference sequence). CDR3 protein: CASSQDIRAPYGYTF. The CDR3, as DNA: TGTGCCAGCAGCCAAGACATCCGGGCACCCTATGGCTACACCTTC.

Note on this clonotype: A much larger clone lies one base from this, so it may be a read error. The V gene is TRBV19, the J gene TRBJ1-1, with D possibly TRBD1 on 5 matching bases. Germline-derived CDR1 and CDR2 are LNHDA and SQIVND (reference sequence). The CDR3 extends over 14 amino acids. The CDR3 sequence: CVSSFGTANTEAFF. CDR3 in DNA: TGTGTCAGTAGTTTCGGGACGGCGAACACTGAAGCTTTCTTT.

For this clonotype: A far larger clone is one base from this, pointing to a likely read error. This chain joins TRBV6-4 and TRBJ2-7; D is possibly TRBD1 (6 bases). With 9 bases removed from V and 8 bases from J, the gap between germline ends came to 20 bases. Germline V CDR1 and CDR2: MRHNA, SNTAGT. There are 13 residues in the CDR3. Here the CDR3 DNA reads TGTGCCAGAGGGCCCCTTGAGGGGACAAAGCAGTACTTC. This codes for CARGPLEGTKQYF.

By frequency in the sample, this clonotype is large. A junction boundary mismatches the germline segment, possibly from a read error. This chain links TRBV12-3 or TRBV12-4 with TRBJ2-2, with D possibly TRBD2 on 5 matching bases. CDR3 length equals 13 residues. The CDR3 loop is CASSLGLPRELFF. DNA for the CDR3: TGTGCCAGCAGCTTAGGACTCCCCCGGGAGCTGTTTTTT.

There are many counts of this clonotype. The CDR3 is CASSLLAYNEQFF. CDR3 sequence (DNA): TGTGCCAGCAGTCTTCTAGCCTACAATGAGCAGTTCTTC. V and J are TRBV12-3 or TRBV12-4 and TRBJ2-1; D is uncertain. The CDR3 consists of 13 residues. V lost 5 bases, J lost 2 bases, and 7 bases lay in between.

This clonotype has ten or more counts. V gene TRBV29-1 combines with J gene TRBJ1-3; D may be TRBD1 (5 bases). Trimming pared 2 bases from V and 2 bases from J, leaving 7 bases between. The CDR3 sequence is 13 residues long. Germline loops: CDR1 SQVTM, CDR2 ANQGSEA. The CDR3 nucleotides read TGCAGCGTTGAATCGACAGCTGGAAACACCATATATTTT. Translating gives CSVESTAGNTIYF. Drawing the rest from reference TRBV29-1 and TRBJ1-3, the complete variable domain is SAVISQKPSRDICQRGTSLTIQCQVDSQVTMMFWYRQQPGQSLTLIATANQGSEATYESGFVIDKFPISRPNLTFSTLTVSNMSPEDSSIYLCSVESTAGNTIYFGEGSWLTVV.

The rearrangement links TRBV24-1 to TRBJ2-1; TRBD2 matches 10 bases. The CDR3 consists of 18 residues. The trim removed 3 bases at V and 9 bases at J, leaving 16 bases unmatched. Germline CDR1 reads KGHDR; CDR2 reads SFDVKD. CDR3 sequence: CATSDPVLAGKVRLEQFF. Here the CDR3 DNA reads TGTGCCACCAGTGATCCCGTACTAGCGGGAAAAGTCCGTCTTGAGCAGTTCTTC.

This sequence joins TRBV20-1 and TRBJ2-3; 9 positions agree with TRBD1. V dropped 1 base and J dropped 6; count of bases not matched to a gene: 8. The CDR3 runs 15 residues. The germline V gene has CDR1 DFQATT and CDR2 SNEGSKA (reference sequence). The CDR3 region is CSARVRTGGFDTQYF. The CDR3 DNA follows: TGCAGTGCTAGAGTCAGAACAGGGGGCTTTGATACGCAGTATTTT.

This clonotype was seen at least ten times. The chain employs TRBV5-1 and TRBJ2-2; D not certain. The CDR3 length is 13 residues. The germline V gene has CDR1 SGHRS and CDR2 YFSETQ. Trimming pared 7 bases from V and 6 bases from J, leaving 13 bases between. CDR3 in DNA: TGCGCCAGCGGGGTAGGGATTTCCGGGGAGCTGTTTTTT. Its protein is CASGVGISGELFF.

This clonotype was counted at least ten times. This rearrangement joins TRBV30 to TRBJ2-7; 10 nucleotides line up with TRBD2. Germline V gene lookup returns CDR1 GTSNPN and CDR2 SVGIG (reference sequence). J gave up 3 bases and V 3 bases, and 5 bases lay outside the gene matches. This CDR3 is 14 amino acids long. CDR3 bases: TGTGCCTGGAGCCGACTAGCGGGCAGCTACGAGCAGTACTTC. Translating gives CAWSRLAGSYEQYF.

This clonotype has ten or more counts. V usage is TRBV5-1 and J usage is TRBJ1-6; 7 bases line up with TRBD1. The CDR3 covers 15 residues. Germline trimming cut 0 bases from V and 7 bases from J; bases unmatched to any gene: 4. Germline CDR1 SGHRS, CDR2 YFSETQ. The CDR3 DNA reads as TGCGCCAGCAGCTTGGCCAGGGGGGGAAATTCACCCCTCCACTTT. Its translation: CASSLARGGNSPLHF.

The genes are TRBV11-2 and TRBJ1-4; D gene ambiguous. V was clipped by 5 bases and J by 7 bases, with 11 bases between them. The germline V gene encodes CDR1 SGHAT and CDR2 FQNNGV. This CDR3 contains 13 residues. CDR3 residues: CASSPGRVEKLFF. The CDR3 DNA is TGTGCCAGCAGCCCCGGACGGGTTGAAAAACTGTTTTTT. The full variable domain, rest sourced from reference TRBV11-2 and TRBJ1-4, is EAGVAQSPRYKIIEKRQSVAFWCNPISGHATLYWYQQILGQGPKLLIQFQNNGVVDDSQLPKDRFSAERLKGVDSTLKIQPAKLEDSAVYLCASSPGRVEKLFFGSGTQLSVL.

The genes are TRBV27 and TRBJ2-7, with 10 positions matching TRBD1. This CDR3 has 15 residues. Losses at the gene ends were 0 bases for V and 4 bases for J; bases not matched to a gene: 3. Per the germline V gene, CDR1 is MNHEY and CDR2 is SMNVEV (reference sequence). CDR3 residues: CASSLSGQGVYEQYF. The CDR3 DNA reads TGTGCCAGCAGTTTATCAGGACAGGGGGTGTACGAGCAGTACTTC.

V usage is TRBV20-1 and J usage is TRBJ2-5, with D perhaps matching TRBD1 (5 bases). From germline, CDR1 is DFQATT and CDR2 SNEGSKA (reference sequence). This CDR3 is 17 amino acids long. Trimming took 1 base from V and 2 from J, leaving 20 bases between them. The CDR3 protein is CSARGEPYRLLQETQYF. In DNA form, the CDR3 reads TGCAGTGCTAGAGGAGAGCCCTACAGGCTCCTTCAAGAGACCCAGTACTTC.

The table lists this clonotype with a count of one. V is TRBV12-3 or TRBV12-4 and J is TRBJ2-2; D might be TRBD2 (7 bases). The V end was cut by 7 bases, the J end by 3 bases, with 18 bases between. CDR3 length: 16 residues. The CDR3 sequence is CASTPQGGFYTGELFF. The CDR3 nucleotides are TGTGCCAGCACTCCACAGGGAGGGTTTTACACCGGGGAGCTGTTTTTT.

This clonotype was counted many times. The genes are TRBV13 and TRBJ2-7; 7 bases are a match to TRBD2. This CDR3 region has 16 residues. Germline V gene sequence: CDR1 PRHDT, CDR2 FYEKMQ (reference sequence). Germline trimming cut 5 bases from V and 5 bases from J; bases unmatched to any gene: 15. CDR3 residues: CASSPAGEAGRNEQYF. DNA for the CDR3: TGTGCCAGCAGCCCTGCGGGGGAGGCAGGGAGGAACGAGCAGTACTTC. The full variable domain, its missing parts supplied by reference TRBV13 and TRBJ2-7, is AAGVIQSPRHLIKEKRETATLKCYPIPRHDTVYWYQQGPGQDPQFLISFYEKMQSDKGSIPDRFSAQQFSDYHSELNMSSLELGDSALYFCASSPAGEAGRNEQYFGPGTRLTVT.

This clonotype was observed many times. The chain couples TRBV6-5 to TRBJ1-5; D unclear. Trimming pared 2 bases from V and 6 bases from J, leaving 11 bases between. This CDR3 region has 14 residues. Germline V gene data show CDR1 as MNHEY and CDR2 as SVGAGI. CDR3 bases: TGTGCCAGCAGTTACGGGCAGGAGGGTCAGCCCCAGCATTTT. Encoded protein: CASSYGQEGQPQHF.

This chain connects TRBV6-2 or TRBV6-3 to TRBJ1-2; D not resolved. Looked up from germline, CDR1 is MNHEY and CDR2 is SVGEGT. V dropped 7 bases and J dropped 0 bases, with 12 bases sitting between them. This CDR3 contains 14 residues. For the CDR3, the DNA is TGTGCCAGCACTCCAAGAACCTCTAACTATGGCTACACCTTC. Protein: CASTPRTSNYGYTF.

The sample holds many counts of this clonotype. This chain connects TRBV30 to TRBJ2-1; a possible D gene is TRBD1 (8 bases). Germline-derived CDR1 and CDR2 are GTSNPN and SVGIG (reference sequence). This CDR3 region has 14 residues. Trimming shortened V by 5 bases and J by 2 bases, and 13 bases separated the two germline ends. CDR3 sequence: CAWDRGGTYNEQFF. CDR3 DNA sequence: TGTGCCTGGGACAGGGGAGGGACCTACAATGAGCAGTTCTTC. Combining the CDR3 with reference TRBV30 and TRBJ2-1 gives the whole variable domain SQTIHQWPATLVQPVGSPLSLECTVEGTSNPNLYWYRQAAGRGLQLLFYSVGIGQISSEVPQNLSASRPQDRQFILSSKKLLLSDSGFYLCAWDRGGTYNEQFFGPGTRLTVL.

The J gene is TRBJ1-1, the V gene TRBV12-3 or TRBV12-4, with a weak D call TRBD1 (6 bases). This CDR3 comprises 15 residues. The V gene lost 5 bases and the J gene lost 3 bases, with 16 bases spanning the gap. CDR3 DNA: TGTGCCAGCAGTCTTCCCGCGAGGGGGGACACTGAAGCTTTCTTT. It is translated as CASSLPARGDTEAFF.